This T cell receptor beta chain came from a study of radiation and T cells in renal cell carcinoma. Overall study results and limits: From baseline, blood top tumor clonotypes peaked at 2 weeks post-radiation.

The germline V and J ends were trimmed by 5 bases and 0 bases, with 4 bases remaining between them. Germline V CDR1 and CDR2: MDHEN, SYDVKM. The CDR3 spans 12 residues. Only in-frame clones appear in the TCRdb table, and some are missing; sequencing was by immunoSEQ multiplex PCR. This sample carries approximately 110,000 clones, roughly 80% of them seen once, and the ten largest clones take around 3%. Specified time point: baseline pretreatment blood. Treatment in this sample: 15 Gy SBRT to primary tumor, nephrectomy 4 weeks later. Notes on this clone: Its antigen is undetermined.

The TCR comes from a woman aged 60-75 years with renal cell carcinoma. The chain uses TRBV28 and TRBJ2-5; D is unresolved. Sequencing used blood, obtained from a patient whose treatment included radiotherapy and nephrectomy. CDR3 sequence reads: CASSQNQETQYF. Written as DNA, the CDR3 is TGTGCCAGCAGTCAGAACCAAGAGACCCAGTACTTC.